This T cell receptor (beta chain) was recovered during a study of CD8+ T cells in alopecia areata. Overall study findings and caveats: Elevated clonality characterized lesional scalp relative to normal scalp, particularly in alopecia totalis/universalis.

cDNA reverse transcribed from extracted RNA served as the sequencing template. Assay: immunoSEQ multiplex PCR; the TCRdb copy retains only in-frame clones and omits some. Altogether 150,000 or so clones are present, around 50% being singletons, with the ten largest covering around 6.8%. This clone was seen a few times. The antigen remains unidentified. V was clipped by 0 bases and J by 9 bases; unmatched bases: 7. Germline V gene lookup returns CDR1 SGHRS and CDR2 YFSETQ. The CDR3 consists of 14 residues. The sequence was obtained from a human donor with alopecia areata. Sequencing was performed on CD4+ T cells sorted from blood. The chain employs TRBV5-1 and TRBJ1-2; 8 bases map to TRBD1. Here the CDR3 reads CASSLETGGSRYTF. The CDR3 coding sequence is TGCGCCAGCAGCTTGGAAACAGGGGGGAGTCGCTACACCTTC.